This T cell receptor beta chain was identified during a study of shared clonotypes between healthy human individuals (dated by TCRdb to the early 2020s). As for the study more broadly: The cohort comprised two women and three men aged 18 to 49 years. Per donor, leukapheresis produced somewhere between about 0.9 and 10 billion PBMCs. For each donor, three plates each were used for CD4 naive and CD4 memory, two plates were used for CD8 naive, and one plate was used for CD8 memory. Different laboratories and diverse techniques were used to prepare libraries and sequence TCR repertoires, to increase sequencing depth and limit assay-specific biases. Blood TCR repertoires of roughly five healthy adults were deeply sequenced to estimate repertoire size and the extent of clonotype sharing between individuals.

Concerning this clone: Its binding antigen is unknown. Base qualities are missing; no much larger clone stands one base away.

Donors were healthy HIV-negative adults with no recently reported acute infections or vaccinations. Every donor was a Caucasian adult living in Nashville, Tennessee, USA. CD4+ T cells were enriched through magnetic negative selection, after which naive cells were positively selected on CD45RA and the remaining negative fraction served as the memory subset. Blood was collected by leukapheresis, and PBMCs were isolated by Ficoll-Histopaque density gradient centrifugation and then cryopreserved in liquid nitrogen vapor phase. Analytical flow cytometry was used to check the purity and quantity of every magnetically sorted T cell population. From each sorted fraction, genomic DNA was isolated and quantified by UV absorbance on a Nanodrop 2000c. Compared with germline, V lacks 3 bases and J lacks 0 bases; bases without a gene match: 4. Reading the germline V gene (reference sequence) gives CDR1 SGHKS and CDR2 YYEKEE. From the cysteine up to the phenylalanine, the CDR3 has a length of 15 residues. Only CDR3 DNA remains: 45 bases, in frame from the first base.

General conclusions and limits of the study: The genetic and exposure-history diversity represented was limited by the small number of donors. Incomplete sequencing was indicated by rarefaction of sorted-subset datasets, despite the large sequencing depth. Clonotypes shared by all four sorted-subset donors showed higher generation probabilities than non-shared clonotypes. Estimated clonotype richness was generally larger for naive than for memory subsets. Sampling was restricted to blood, and TCR repertoires in tissues likely differ from the TCR repertoires found in blood. Roughly 5.2% of naive CD4, 3.5% of naive CD8, approximately 2.2% of memory CD4, and 0.4% of memory CD8 clonotypes were shared across a few donors. Based on pairwise subsampling, the degree of clonotype sharing among donors was expected to be affected by sequencing depth.

Using the deep immunoSEQ assay, TCR CDR3 regions were amplified from genomic DNA by multiplex PCR. Genomic DNA extracted from each cell subset was distributed evenly over all wells of several immunoSEQ 96-well plates, and each plate served as one replicate. For sorted subsets, each replicate PCR was loaded with 200 to 250 ng genomic DNA, equivalent to some 31,000 T cell genomes. Purified libraries were quantified with a Qubit 3.0 fluorometer, sized on a Bioanalyzer 2100, and re-quantified with the KAPA Library Quantification kit. Every immunoSEQ 96-well plate was sequenced on a dedicated single-read 150-cycle Illumina NextSeq 550 flow cell. Per the original workflow: The immunoSEQ output contained only junctional sequences without quality scores, so filtering could not match that applied to full-length reads. Sequences were annotated with PyIR, a Python wrapper for IgBLAST v1.9, and V/J genes and CDR3 were assigned using IMGT germline references. Any read was removed if the V/J assignment was weak (E-value above 1e-6), the CDR3 was missing, or the read contained stop codons, out-of-frame junctions, or ambiguous translated residues. V3J clonotypes were defined by identical inferred V gene, J gene, and CDR3 amino acid sequence. To compute the percentage overlap between repertoires, the number of shared unique clonotypes was divided by the size of the smaller repertoire. Richness of each repertoire was evaluated using RTK rarefaction, the Chao1 estimator, and Recon v2.1 estimates of unobserved clonotypes. OLGA was used to compute generation probabilities for all TCRbeta clonotypes that the gDNA method yielded from a few donors. Imported from immuneACCESS, the table was reduced by TCRdb to in-frame sequences with V and J called. These copies leave out some clones; in studies compared against another copy, an unresolved V gene accounts for under half, and the cause of the remainder is not known. That table gives V, J and clone size, and the DNA gave D and trimming. The sample table holds over a million clones, of which about 96% were seen once. The ten largest clonotypes hold 1% to 1.5% of the sample.

The receptor was derived from a man aged 25-40 years in good health. The chain uses TRBV5-5 and TRBJ2-7; the junction holds 9 bases that match TRBD2. The sequenced sample was naive CD4+ T cells sorted from blood. Sample cell subset or site, as interpreted from the label and publication: CD45RA+ positively selected. The CDR3 sequence is CASSSSGTFSYEQYF. At the DNA level, the sequence is TGTGCCAGCAGCTCTAGCGGGACTTTCTCCTACGAGCAGTACTTC.